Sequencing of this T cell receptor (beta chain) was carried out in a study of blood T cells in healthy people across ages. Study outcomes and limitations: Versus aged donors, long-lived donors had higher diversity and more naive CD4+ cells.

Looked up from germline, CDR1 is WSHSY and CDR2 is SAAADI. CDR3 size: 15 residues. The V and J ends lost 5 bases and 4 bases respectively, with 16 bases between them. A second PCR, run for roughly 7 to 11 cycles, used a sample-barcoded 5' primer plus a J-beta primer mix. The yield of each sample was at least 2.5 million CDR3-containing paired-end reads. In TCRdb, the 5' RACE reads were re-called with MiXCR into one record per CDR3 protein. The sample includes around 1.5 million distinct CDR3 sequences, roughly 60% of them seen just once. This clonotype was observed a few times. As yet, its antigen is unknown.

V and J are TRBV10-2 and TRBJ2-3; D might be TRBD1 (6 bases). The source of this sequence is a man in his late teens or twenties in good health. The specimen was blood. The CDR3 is CASSISGRGPDTQYF. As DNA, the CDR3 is TGCGCCAGCAGTATCTCGGGCAGGGGACCAGATACGCAGTATTTT.